This T cell receptor beta chain derives from a study of cytomegalovirus exposure and HLA in healthy donors. Study-level points and caveats: According to an earlier analysis, most TCR beta V segments yielded productive rearrangements about 87% or about 30% of the time.

CDR1 SEHNR and CDR2 FQNEAQ come from the germline V gene (reference sequence). The CDR3 length is 16 residues. Vbeta (60) and Jbeta (13) primers were used in the PCR. Under the authors' procedure: An analysis performed later counted 72 million or so unique TCR beta chains (approximately 10 million of them shared). Sequencing was performed with immunoSEQ multiplex PCR; in TCRdb, only in-frame clones are kept and a portion is missing. V, J and clone size are those of that table, while D and trimming were read from the DNA. The sample yields fewer than 200,000 clones, over 60% seen once. Details on this clone: Its antigen is as yet unknown. At one of its ends the junction is not consistent with the germline gene, which may arise from a read error.

The rearrangement uses TRBV7-9 and TRBJ2-7; 9 bases match TRBD2. The specimen sequenced was PBMCs. The sequence came from a female donor in good health and CMV-seronegative. The CDR3 reads CSSSFQGAGGGNEQYF. The CDR3 DNA follows: TGTTCCAGCAGCTTTCAAGGCGCGGGAGGGGGAAACGAGCAGTACTTC.